Listed below are T cell receptor beta chains from one sample, sequenced in a study of Ad26.COV2.S vaccination and SARS-CoV-2 variants. Using immunoSEQ multiplex PCR, the repertoire was profiled, and TCRdb retains in-frame clones only, with some absent. The sample contains hundreds of thousands of clones, roughly 90% of which appear only once. The sample was peripheral blood, taken in a trial of Ad26.COV2.S vaccine versus placebo. These receptors all stem from a person aged 18-60 years who received the Ad26.COV2.S COVID-19 vaccine or a placebo. Both conserved end residues are part of each CDR3. The D gene is left open where the match is weak. Clone size is not always given. Where it is, it says once, few, many or a class for expanded clones.

TRBJ1-1 . TRBV7-9 . CASSLLEASNTEAFF TGTGCCAGCAGCTTATTGGAGGCGTCGAACACTGAAGCTTTCTTT
TRBJ2-3 . TRBV7-7 TRBD2 CASSSNSGGPFTDTQYF TGTGCCAGCAGTTCCAATAGCGGGGGGCCCTTCACAGATACGCAGTATTTT
TRBJ1-1 . TRBV19 TRBD1 CASSDRGHGTEAFF TGTGCCAGTAGTGACAGGGGGCATGGCACTGAAGCTTTCTTT
TRBJ2-7 . TRBV5-6 . CASSNQGDDEQYF TGTGCCAGCAGCAACCAGGGAGACGACGAGCAGTACTTC
TRBJ1-1 . TRBV6-5 . CASSSWPEAFF TGTGCCAGCAGTTCCTGGCCGGAAGCTTTCTTT
TRBJ2-7 once TRBV7-8 TRBD2 CASNYRLAGASYEQYF TGTGCCAGCAACTATCGACTAGCGGGGGCCTCCTACGAGCAGTACTTC
TRBJ1-2 . TRBV2 . CASRGRQTNYGYTF TGTGCCAGCAGGGGGAGGCAGACTAACTATGGCTACACCTTC
TRBJ1-4 . TRBV7-2 TRBD1 CASSGQDSVNEKLFF TGTGCCAGCAGCGGACAGGACAGCGTCAATGAAAAACTGTTTTTT
TRBJ1-4 . TRBV21-1 . CASSKNGIHNEKLFF TGTGCCAGCAGCAAAAACGGGATTCATAATGAAAAACTGTTTTTT
TRBJ1-1 . TRBV5-1 TRBD1 CASSPTGYRDTEAFF TGCGCCAGCAGCCCGACAGGGTATAGGGACACTGAAGCTTTCTTT